This TCR beta chain is from a study of blood T cell repertoires in COVID-19. Assay: immunoSEQ multiplex PCR; the TCRdb copy retains only in-frame clones and omits some. The data contain 300,000 to 450,000 clones, more than 75% of them singletons. This CDR3 has 17 amino acids. Germline assignment: CDR1 SGHAT and CDR2 FQNNGV. V shed 1 base and J 3 bases; nucleotides not matched to a gene: 10. The genes are TRBV11-2 and TRBJ1-2; 8 nucleotides match TRBD1. This sequence was found in a young woman who had recovered from COVID-19. The sequenced sample consisted of PBMCs or T cells enriched from blood (not recorded which). CDR3: CASSLAGGRLDDYGYTF. As DNA, the CDR3 is TGTGCCAGCAGCTTAGCAGGGGGCAGATTGGATGACTATGGCTACACCTTC.